This T cell receptor beta chain appears in the sequencing data of a study of shared clonotypes between healthy human individuals. Details on this clone: Its cognate antigen is unknown.

Measured with immunoSEQ multiplex PCR; TCRdb has only the in-frame clones, and not every one. The profile shows some 1,400,000 clones, over 95% of them singletons. Findings of the study overall: Larger estimated richness was generally seen in naive subsets than in memory subsets.

CD4+ cells yielded CD45RA+ naive and CD45RA-negative memory subsets. The CDR3 contains 14 residues. In germline, CDR1 is LNHDA, CDR2 SQIVND (reference sequence). The ends were cut back, 8 bases at V and 2 bases at J, with 15 bases in the middle. The chain joins TRBV19 to TRBJ2-5; D possibly corresponds to TRBD2 (7 bases). The receptor's source is a man younger than 45 in good health. The specimen was naive CD4+ T cells sorted from blood. Subset defined: CD45RA+ positively selected. CDR3 sequence: CASQGGDSQETQYF. The CDR3 region has the DNA TGTGCCAGTCAAGGGGGGGACTCACAAGAGACCCAGTACTTC.